This T cell receptor (beta chain) was identified during a study of identical twins. Study observations and caveats: Researchers caution that invariant MAIT and iNKT cells could partly confound zero-insertion analyses.

Between the trimmed V and J ends, which lost 0 bases and 2 bases, there was a span of 10 bases. This CDR3 spans 15 amino acids. The germline V gene has CDR1 ENHRY and CDR2 SYGVKD. With no exceptions, donors were healthy Caucasians. Unique molecular identifiers were present on cDNA, and template switching added a universal primer site. TCRdb independently ran MiXCR on the 5' RACE reads; one entry per CDR3 protein. This table has around 690,000 distinct CDR3 sequences, 21% appearing once. Comments on this clonotype: Its antigen is not known.

These data were also filed under a second study, of T cells expressing NK-cell markers. Per that paper: Of CD8+ T cells, 1.0-7.0% belonged to dominant NKG2C+ clonotypes in 5 or 6 donors.

This clonotype was obtained from a woman aged 18-35 years in good health. Sequenced: PBMCs. This chain uses TRBV10-3 with TRBJ2-5; D perhaps matches TRBD1 (6 bases). Here the CDR3 reads CAISESDRTQETQYF. DNA of the CDR3: TGTGCCATCAGTGAGTCCGACAGGACTCAAGAGACCCAGTACTTC.